This T cell receptor beta chain was captured by sequencing in a study of T cells in women clearing cervical HPV infection. Study information: Cases: HPV16-related CIN3 or worse on histology, 2 invasive cancers. Controls' single incident HPV16 infection cleared within 12 months without precancer. Broader study findings: CIN3+ cases had significantly higher TCR richness than controls; evenness did not differ.

V was clipped by 4 bases and J by 2 bases, with 18 bases between them. This CDR3 region has 17 residues. The germline CDR1 and CDR2 sequences are LNHDA and SQIVND (reference sequence). TCR beta CDR3 amplified by multiplex PCR from roughly 1,300 ng genomic DNA. Repertoires were generated with immunoSEQ multiplex PCR, while TCRdb's copy carries only in-frame clones and drops some. Recorded here are roughly 37,000 clones; the top ten clones represent 6.4%. A word on this clone: Its target is unknown. The read ends 3 residues shy of where the CDR3 ends; the end is completed using the germline J gene.

The sequenced material came from blood buffy coat. The chain carries TRBV19 and TRBJ2-4; D not certain. The TCR originated in a woman aged 18-70 years with a cervical HPV16 infection that either progressed to CIN3+ or cleared (not recorded which). Partial CDR3 DNA: TGTGCCAGTAGTAGTAGGGCAACGGCCACCTCCAAAAACATT. Residues: CASSSRATATSKNI. The whole CDR3 reads CASSSRATATSKNIQYF.